This T cell receptor (beta chain) was sequenced for a study of shared T cell receptors in the human thymus. This CDR3 has 15 amino acids. Trimming stripped 1 base from V and 0 bases from J, with 10 bases between. Per germline, CDR1 MGHRA and CDR2 YSYEKL. Only in-frame clones appear in the TCRdb table, and some are missing; sequencing was by immunoSEQ multiplex PCR. The sample holds under 850,000 clones, 88% seen once. These data are also associated with another study on human thymus T cells. From that study: Resections obtained during corrective heart surgery supplied the thymus tissue. Related research reported highly overlapping thymic repertoires among unrelated individuals.

The sequencing sample was made of thymocytes. This chain uses TRBV4-1 with TRBJ2-7, with D hard to call. This receptor was identified in a boy under two years old with a congenital heart defect. The CDR3 reads CASSQAVTGSYEQYF. The CDR3 bases are TGCGCCAGCAGCCAAGCTGTTACGGGCTCCTACGAGCAGTACTTC.